The 8 T cell receptor beta chains below were found in one sample sequenced in a study of shared clonotypes between healthy human individuals. The repertoire was sequenced with immunoSEQ multiplex PCR; TCRdb's copy has only in-frame clones and lacks some. The data hold about 1.1 million clones, with approximately 80% observed a single time. The sequencing input was memory CD4+ T cells from PBMCs. Subset: CD45RA-negative fraction. These receptors all stem from a man younger than 30 in good health. Some clones in this sample may be carry-over from other donors' samples.

The count of this clone is one. Given a much more abundant clone one base away, this may be a read error. The V gene is TRBV2, the J gene TRBJ2-6; D is possibly TRBD2 (6 bases). The germline V and J ends were trimmed by 6 bases and 0 bases, with 6 bases remaining between them. The CDR3 covers 14 residues. Germline V gene data show CDR1 as SNHLY and CDR2 as FYNNEI. For the CDR3, the DNA is TGTGCCAGCAGGGGACTCTCTGGGGCCAACGTCCTGACTTTC. This sequence encodes CASRGLSGANVLTF.

V usage is TRBV5-4 and J usage is TRBJ2-2; 7 nucleotides agree with TRBD2. The CDR3 spans 18 residues. Germline CDR1 reads SGHNT; CDR2 reads YYREEE (reference sequence). V lost 3 bases, J lost 2 bases, and 13 bases stayed unmatched. The CDR3 coding sequence is TGTGCCAGCAGCTCCCCTGTCGGGGCGGGGGAAAACACCGGGGAGCTGTTTTTT. This translates into CASSSPVGAGENTGELFF.

The chain has TRBV25-1 and TRBJ1-4, with D perhaps matching TRBD1 (5 bases). Between the trimmed V and J ends, which lost 5 bases and 3 bases, there was a span of 13 bases. The CDR3 covers 15 residues. Germline loops: CDR1 MGHDK, CDR2 SYGVNS. CDR3 region: CASSNPTEPNEKLFF. CDR3 DNA sequence: TGTGCCAGCAGTAACCCGACAGAACCTAATGAAAAACTGTTTTTT.

This clone was seen only a few times. V is TRBV20-1 and J is TRBJ2-7, with D uncertain. Looked up from germline, CDR1 is DFQATT and CDR2 is SNEGSKA (reference sequence). Between the trimmed V and J ends, which lost 3 bases and 2 bases, there was a span of 5 bases. The CDR3 contains 11 residues. CDR3 sequence reads: CSARPTYEQYF. CDR3 DNA sequence: TGCAGTGCTAGGCCTACCTACGAGCAGTACTTC.

V usage is TRBV28 and J usage is TRBJ2-2; no definite D call. V was shortened by 4 bases and J by 5 bases, with 8 bases between the two germline ends. The CDR3 has 13 residues. Germline CDR1 reads MDHEN; CDR2 reads SYDVKM. The CDR3 loop reads CASSSPGTGELFF. The CDR3 DNA reads as TGTGCCAGCAGTTCCCCCGGGACCGGGGAGCTGTTTTTT.

This chain uses TRBV12-1 with TRBJ2-7; the DNA was not compared with TRBD2, the D call given in the table. TRBV12-1 is a recognized pseudogene. The CDR3 consists of 15 residues. The CDR3 bases are TGTGCCAGCATCACTAGCGGGAGACGGTTCTACGAGCAGTACTTC. It specifies CASITSGRRFYEQYF.

This chain links TRBV19 with TRBJ2-6, with a tentative D call TRBD2 (6 bases). Trimming left V 6 bases short and J 2 bases short, with 11 bases between. CDR1 is LNHDA and CDR2 is SQIVND in the germline V gene (reference sequence). This CDR3 spans 15 amino acids. This CDR3 is CASRGGDAGANVLTF. The CDR3 DNA follows: TGTGCCAGTAGAGGAGGGGATGCTGGGGCCAACGTCCTGACTTTC.

The V call is TRBV28, the J call TRBJ1-4; no clear D. This CDR3 comprises 15 residues. Per germline, CDR1 MDHEN and CDR2 SYDVKM. V shed 1 base and J shed 0 bases, with 6 bases lying between them. CDR3 bases: TGTGCCAGCAGTTTATTAGGAACAACTAATGAAAAACTGTTTTTT. It encodes CASSLLGTTNEKLFF.